Each of the 9 T cell receptor beta chains below was sequenced from the same sample in a study of cytomegalovirus exposure and HLA in healthy donors. The PCR used 60 Vbeta and 13 Jbeta primers. Only in-frame clones appear in the TCRdb table, and some are missing; sequencing was by immunoSEQ multiplex PCR. Of about 130,000 clones listed, 70% to 85% were seen once; the top ten hold less than 4%. The sequencing sample was made of PBMCs. The origin of the receptors is a man aged 35 to 55 in good health and CMV-seropositive.

With respect to this clone: Mismatch with germline at one junction end may stem from a read error. The chain has TRBV11-2 and TRBJ2-7; 7 positions match TRBD1. This CDR3 comprises 15 residues. The germline gives CDR1 SGHAT, CDR2 FQNNGV. This chain's CDR3 is CASSSPEPGQLFSSF. The CDR3 DNA follows: TGTGCCAGCAGCTCACCCGAACCGGGACAGCTTTTCTCCTCCTTC.

V gene TRBV6-4 combines with J gene TRBJ2-7; a weak D match, TRBD2 (6 bases). From germline, CDR1 is MRHNA and CDR2 SNTAGT. This CDR3 region has 16 residues. Between the trimmed V and J ends, which lost 2 bases and 0 bases, there was a span of 14 bases. The CDR3 loop reads CASSDKFGSSSYEQYF. CDR3 nucleotides: TGTGCCAGCAGTGACAAATTCGGGAGTAGCTCCTACGAGCAGTACTTC.

CDR3 amino acids: CASSMAVNTEAFF. Written as DNA, the CDR3 is TGCGCCAGCAGCATGGCTGTGAACACTGAAGCTTTCTTT. The chain links TRBV5-1 to TRBJ1-1; no clear D. Germline CDR1 is SGHRS and CDR2 is YFSETQ. The CDR3 sequence is 13 residues long. Trimming removed 4 bases from V and 0 bases from J, with 7 bases in between. Drawing the rest from reference TRBV5-1 and TRBJ1-1, the complete variable domain is KAGVTQTPRYLIKTRGQQVTLSCSPISGHRSVSWYQQTPGQGLQFLFEYFSETQRNKGNFPGRFSGRQFSNSRSEMNVSTLELGDSALYLCASSMAVNTEAFFGQGTRLTVV.

The J gene is TRBJ2-5, the V gene TRBV5-5, with D perhaps TRBD1 (5 bases). This CDR3 has 14 residues. Germline-derived CDR1 and CDR2 are SGHKS and YYEKEE (reference sequence). Trimming took 0 bases from V and 3 from J, leaving 9 bases between them. This chain's CDR3 is CASSLGGWEETQYF. In DNA form, the CDR3 reads TGTGCCAGCAGCTTGGGGGGCTGGGAAGAGACCCAGTACTTC.

This clone was observed a few times. The rearrangement uses TRBV6-6 and TRBJ1-5; D perhaps matches TRBD1 (5 bases). The germline V gene encodes CDR1 MNHNY and CDR2 SVGAGI (reference sequence). Trimming removed 7 bases at V and 4 bases at J, with 17 bases between. The CDR3 consists of 15 residues. Written as DNA, the CDR3 is TGTGCCAGCAACCGACCCCAGGGATTGAATCAGCCCCAGCATTTT. Its translation: CASNRPQGLNQPQHF.

V is TRBV11-2 and J is TRBJ2-5, with TRBD1 matching 7 bases. Trimming at V came to 6 bases and at J to 5 bases, leaving 6 bases not matched to a gene. Looked up from germline, CDR1 is SGHAT and CDR2 is FQNNGV. The CDR3 length is 13 residues. DNA of the CDR3: TGTGCCAGCAGGACAGGGCTTGGGGAGACCCAGTACTTC. Its protein product is CASRTGLGETQYF.

V is TRBV7-9 and J is TRBJ2-7, with 7 bases fitting TRBD1. The trim removed 5 bases at V and 3 bases at J, leaving 10 bases unmatched. CDR1 is SEHNR, CDR2 FQNEAQ, per germline (reference sequence). The CDR3 contains 15 residues. CDR3 region: CASSPPGTERYEQYF. The DNA of the CDR3 is TGTGCCAGCAGCCCCCCCGGGACAGAACGCTACGAGCAGTACTTC.

The rearrangement uses TRBV27 and TRBJ1-4; a weak D match, TRBD1 (5 bases). Germline V gene data show CDR1 as MNHEY and CDR2 as SMNVEV (reference sequence). V shed 6 bases and J shed 5 bases, with 19 bases lying between them. This CDR3 comprises 16 residues. The chain's CDR3 is CASRTGARGGNEKLFF. CDR3 in DNA: TGTGCCAGCAGAACCGGGGCGAGAGGAGGGAATGAAAAACTGTTTTTT.

The rearrangement links TRBV7-6 to TRBJ2-7, with 9 nucleotides matching TRBD2. Germline V gene data show CDR1 as SGHVS and CDR2 as FNYEAQ. There are 17 residues in the CDR3. V gave up 1 base and J gave up 0 bases; unmatched junction bases: 7. The CDR3 region is CASSLGGSGGPSYEQYF. The CDR3 region has the DNA TGTGCCAGCAGCTTAGGGGGTAGCGGGGGCCCCTCCTACGAGCAGTACTTC.